The 27 T cell receptor beta chains below all came from one sample that was sequenced in a study of blood T cell repertoires in COVID-19. Using immunoSEQ multiplex PCR, the repertoire was profiled, and TCRdb retains in-frame clones only, with some absent. The sample gives roughly 120,000 clones, almost 90% of which show up once; approximately 3.9% is in the top ten. Sequencing was carried out using peripheral blood. The receptor set was obtained from a woman aged 55-75 years with COVID-19, enrolled during active disease.

The chain is built from TRBV7-2 and TRBJ1-1; no firm D call. Trimming took 1 base from V and 4 from J, leaving 7 bases between them. The CDR3 spans 13 residues. Germline V gene lookup returns CDR1 SGHTA and CDR2 FQGNSA. This chain's CDR3 is CASSLGRATEAFF. CDR3 nucleotide sequence: TGTGCCAGCAGCTTAGGGAGGGCCACTGAAGCTTTCTTT.

This clone was detected only a few times. This chain connects TRBV19 to TRBJ1-1; tentative D call: TRBD1 (6 bases). Per the germline V gene, CDR1 is LNHDA and CDR2 is SQIVND (reference sequence). The V end was cut by 3 bases, the J end by 5 bases, with 10 bases between. The CDR3 consists of 13 residues. The CDR3 spells CASSIQGWTEAFF. The CDR3 bases are TGTGCCAGTAGTATTCAGGGGTGGACTGAAGCTTTCTTT.

The chain combines TRBV7-2 with TRBJ2-5; 8 bases are a match to TRBD2. The CDR3 contains 16 residues. CDR1 and CDR2 (germline): SGHTA, FQGNSA. J was trimmed by 2 bases and V by 0 bases; bases with no gene match: 5. CDR3 DNA: TGTGCCAGCAGCTTAGCGCAATCTAGCGGGCAAGAGACCCAGTACTTC. Protein sequence: CASSLAQSSGQETQYF.

This clone has a single count. V gene TRBV5-1 combines with J gene TRBJ2-2; a weak D match, TRBD1 (7 bases). The CDR3 extends over 15 amino acids. Trimming shortened V by 2 bases and J by 6 bases, and 14 bases separated the two germline ends. Germline-derived CDR1 and CDR2 are SGHRS and YFSETQ. The CDR3 here is CASSLRQGGAGELFF. CDR3 sequence (DNA): TGCGCCAGCAGCTTACGTCAGGGGGGCGCCGGGGAGCTGTTTTTT.

J is TRBJ2-1 and V is TRBV12-5, with 8 bases identical to TRBD2. The germline V gene encodes CDR1 LGHNT and CDR2 FRNRAP. The junction had 13 bases not matched to a gene; V was cut back by 2 bases and J by 7 bases. This CDR3 region has 17 residues. The CDR3 DNA is TGTGCTAGTGGTTTGCCCAGTGCCGGGGGGGCGCGAAATGAGCAGTTCTTC. It yields the protein CASGLPSAGGARNEQFF.

The chain employs TRBV25-1 and TRBJ1-2, with D hard to call. Between the trimmed V and J ends, which lost 3 bases and 4 bases, there was a span of 3 bases. Germline V gives CDR1 MGHDK, CDR2 SYGVNS. The CDR3 has 11 residues. In DNA form, the CDR3 reads TGTGCCAGCAGTGACTTCTATGGCTACACCTTC. This encodes CASSDFYGYTF.

The chain joins TRBV5-4 to TRBJ1-1; 7 bases align to TRBD1. V lost 0 bases to trimming and J lost 4 bases; unmatched junction nucleotides: 6. CDR3 length: 15 residues. Germline V gene lookup returns CDR1 SGHNT and CDR2 YYREEE (reference sequence). The CDR3 here is CASSLEGARGTEAFF. CDR3 nucleotides: TGTGCCAGCAGCTTGGAGGGGGCGCGCGGCACTGAAGCTTTCTTT.

V gene TRBV11-2 combines with J gene TRBJ1-1; no definite D call. The germline CDR1 and CDR2 sequences are SGHAT and FQNNGV. V lost 1 base and J lost 4, with 7 bases in between. This CDR3 region has 13 residues. In nucleotides, the CDR3 is TGTGCCAGCAGCTTAGCCCTACCCACTGAAGCTTTCTTT. Protein: CASSLALPTEAFF.

The gene calls are TRBV3-1 (or the pseudogene TRBV3-2) and TRBJ1-5; D ambiguous. This CDR3 is 14 amino acids long. V was shortened by 3 bases and J by 4 bases, with 10 bases between the two germline ends. From germline, CDR1 is LGHDT and CDR2 YNNKEL (reference sequence). The DNA of the CDR3 is TGTGCCAGCAGCCAGGCCCCAGGAAATCAGCCCCAGCATTTT. This sequence encodes CASSQAPGNQPQHF.

The V and J genes are TRBV6-5 and TRBJ2-5, with a weak D call TRBD2 (6 bases). The V gene's germline CDR1 is MNHEY and CDR2 SVGAGI. The CDR3 runs to 12 residues. V lost 9 bases and J 5 bases, leaving 13 bases between the germline ends. CDR3: CASSGLGETQYF. CDR3 coding DNA: TGTGCCAGTTCGGGACTCGGGGAGACCCAGTACTTC.

The rearrangement links TRBV6-2 or TRBV6-3 to TRBJ2-7; D gene unclear. V lost 5 bases and J lost 2, with 22 bases in between. The CDR3 runs to 17 residues. Germline V gives CDR1 MNHEY, CDR2 SVGEGT. The CDR3 spells CASSTYANLQIPYEQYF. The CDR3 DNA is TGTGCCAGCAGTACTTACGCGAATTTACAGATTCCCTACGAGCAGTACTTC.

V gene TRBV19 combines with J gene TRBJ1-5, with 8 bases that match TRBD1. The germline V gene encodes CDR1 LNHDA and CDR2 SQIVND (reference sequence). The CDR3 contains 15 residues. After removal of 4 bases from V and 1 base from J, the junction contained 3 bases not matched to a gene. The CDR3: CASSTWTGSNQPQHF. For the CDR3, the DNA is TGTGCCAGTAGTACCTGGACAGGGAGCAATCAGCCCCAGCATTTT.

The chain combines TRBV7-2 with TRBJ2-3; 9 bases fit TRBD2. The CDR3 is 15 amino acids. V gave up 3 bases and J gave up 2 bases; unmatched junction bases: 3. Germline CDR1 and CDR2: SGHTA and FQGNSA. The CDR3 here is CASSLTSGSTDTQYF. The CDR3 DNA follows: TGTGCCAGCAGCTTGACTAGCGGCTCCACAGATACGCAGTATTTT.

This chain links TRBV25-1 with TRBJ2-2; no definite D call. The CDR3 loop spans 14 amino acids. Germline CDR1 and CDR2: MGHDK and SYGVNS. V was shortened by 0 bases and J by 3 bases, with 5 bases between the two germline ends. The CDR3 nucleotides read TGTGCCAGCAGTGAATATGGAGACACCGGGGAGCTGTTTTTT. Translating gives CASSEYGDTGELFF. Drawing the rest from reference TRBV25-1 and TRBJ2-2, the complete variable domain is EADIYQTPRYLVIGTGKKITLECSQTMGHDKMYWYQQDPGMELHLIHYSYGVNSTEKGDLSSESTVSRIRTEHFPLTLESARPSHTSQYLCASSEYGDTGELFFGEGSRLTVL.

The V and J genes are TRBV5-4 and TRBJ1-2; tentatively, D is TRBD1 (6 bases). V lost 1 base and J 5 bases, leaving 15 bases between the germline ends. This CDR3 has 15 residues. From germline, CDR1 is SGHNT and CDR2 YYREEE (reference sequence). CDR3 protein: CASSLSRGQTYGYTF. CDR3 sequence (DNA): TGTGCCAGCAGCTTGTCTAGGGGACAAACATATGGCTACACCTTC.

The table lists this clone with a few counts. This chain connects TRBV28 to TRBJ1-5; D remains unclear. The germline gives CDR1 MDHEN, CDR2 SYDVKM. Trimming took off 7 bases at V and 7 bases at J, with 17 bases between the two ends. The CDR3 totals 14 residues. Written as DNA, the CDR3 is TGTGCCAGCACCCTCCCCATAAGTGGCCAGCCCCAGCATTTT. Translated: CASTLPISGQPQHF.

The V and J genes are TRBV18 and TRBJ1-4; 7 positions agree with TRBD1. The CDR3 sequence is 15 residues long. With 2 bases clipped from V and 12 bases from J, the junction kept 12 bases outside the gene matches. Germline V CDR1 and CDR2: KGHSH, LQKENI. The chain's CDR3 is CASSPTGGGQRELFF. For the CDR3, the DNA is TGTGCCAGCTCACCAACCGGAGGGGGCCAAAGAGAACTGTTTTTT.

The chain links TRBV19 to TRBJ1-6, with D possibly being TRBD1 (6 bases). V was trimmed by 7 bases and J by 4 bases, leaving 14 bases between them. Germline CDR1 is LNHDA and CDR2 is SQIVND (reference sequence). This CDR3 is built from 15 residues. The CDR3 DNA reads as TGTGCCAGTACCCCTCTGGGGGCGTATAATTCACCCCTCCACTTT. Translated, it gives CASTPLGAYNSPLHF. Supplemented by reference TRBV19 and TRBJ1-6, the full variable domain reads DGGITQSPKYLFRKEGQNVTLSCEQNLNHDAMYWYRQDPGQGLRLIYYSQIVNDFQKGDIAEGYSVSREKKESFPLTVTSAQKNPTAFYLCASTPLGAYNSPLHFGNGTRLTVT.

The chain recombines TRBV27 with TRBJ1-5, with 9 bases fitting TRBD1. CDR3 length: 15 residues. Looked up from germline, CDR1 is MNHEY and CDR2 is SMNVEV (reference sequence). Germline trimming cut 6 bases from V and 3 bases from J; bases unmatched to any gene: 6. CDR3 in amino acids: CASRPGTGPNQPQHF. DNA for the CDR3: TGTGCCAGCAGGCCCGGGACAGGGCCCAATCAGCCCCAGCATTTT.

The chain uses TRBV3-1 (or the pseudogene TRBV3-2) and TRBJ2-3, with TRBD2 identical over 8 bases. Trimming took 0 bases from V and 0 from J; bases not matched to a gene: 5. This CDR3 contains 17 residues. Germline-derived CDR1 and CDR2 are LGHDT and YNNKEL (reference sequence). CDR3 protein: CASSQDTSGISTDTQYF. CDR3 bases: TGTGCCAGCAGCCAAGATACTAGCGGAATAAGCACAGATACGCAGTATTTT.

The rearrangement joins TRBV5-6 to TRBJ1-3, with 7 bases that match TRBD1. The CDR3 has 15 amino acids. J lost 1 base, V lost 0 bases, and 1 base had no gene match. CDR1 is SGHDT, CDR2 YYEEEE, per germline. The DNA for the CDR3 is TGTGCCAGCAGCTTGGCGACAGGGTCTGGAAACACCATATATTTT. This codes for CASSLATGSGNTIYF. The complete variable domain, with remaining parts taken from reference TRBV5-6 and TRBJ1-3, reads DAGVTQSPTHLIKTRGQQVTLRCSPKSGHDTVSWYQQALGQGPQFIFQYYEEEERQRGNFPDRFSGHQFPNYSSELNVNALLLGDSALYLCASSLATGSGNTIYFGEGSWLTVV.

The sample holds one count of this clone. This rearrangement joins TRBV6-2 or TRBV6-3 to TRBJ2-1; a weak D match, TRBD2 (6 bases). CDR3 length equals 17 residues. Germline assignment: CDR1 MNHEY and CDR2 SVGEGT. V gave up 1 base and J gave up 3 bases, with 16 bases separating them. CDR3 region: CASSYLTRSPGYNEQFF. CDR3 coding DNA: TGTGCCAGCAGTTACTTGACTAGGTCGCCGGGCTACAATGAGCAGTTCTTC.

Regarding this clone: This sample includes further DNA sequences coding for the same CDR3. The V gene is TRBV18, the J gene TRBJ2-7; 10 bases agree with TRBD1. The CDR3 sequence is 15 residues long. After removal of 3 bases from V and 1 base from J, the junction contained 3 bases not matched to a gene. Germline CDR1 reads KGHSH; CDR2 reads LQKENI. The CDR3 DNA follows: TGTGCCAGCTCACCTGGACAGGGGGGATCCTACGAGCAGTACTTC. It is translated as CASSPGQGGSYEQYF.

V is TRBV7-2 and J is TRBJ1-2; 7 nucleotides agree with TRBD1. The germline CDR1 and CDR2 sequences are SGHTA and FQGNSA. CDR3 length: 15 amino acids. V gave up 1 base and J gave up 5 bases; unmatched junction bases: 7. CDR3 protein: CASSLGGGGAYGYTF. CDR3 nucleotides: TGTGCCAGCAGCTTAGGAGGAGGGGGCGCATATGGCTACACCTTC.

The genes are TRBV27 and TRBJ2-7; 8 bases map to TRBD2. After removal of 2 bases from V and 5 bases from J, the junction contained 8 bases not matched to a gene. This CDR3 comprises 15 residues. The germline V gene encodes CDR1 MNHEY and CDR2 SMNVEV (reference sequence). CDR3 region: CASSLAPPGGNEQYF. The CDR3 coding sequence is TGTGCCAGCAGTTTAGCCCCGCCGGGGGGGAACGAGCAGTACTTC.

The V and J genes are TRBV7-9 and TRBJ1-1, with a possible D match to TRBD1 (5 bases). Trimming removed 5 bases from V and 5 bases from J, with 21 bases in between. The CDR3 has 16 residues. Germline assignment: CDR1 SEHNR and CDR2 FQNEAQ (reference sequence). In DNA form, the CDR3 reads TGTGCCAGCAGCGTCGCCTCTCCGGGACTGGGGACTGAAGCTTTCTTT. This sequence encodes CASSVASPGLGTEAFF. Full variable domain (rest looked up from reference TRBV7-9 and TRBJ1-1): DTGVSQNPRHKITKRGQNVTFRCDPISEHNRLYWYRQTLGQGPEFLTYFQNEAQLEKSRLLSDRFSAERPKGSFSTLEIQRTEQGDSAMYLCASSVASPGLGTEAFFGQGTRLTVV.

The chain is built from TRBV6-5 and TRBJ1-2; possibly TRBD1 for D (6 bases). Germline V gene sequence: CDR1 MNHEY, CDR2 SVGAGI. V was pared by 10 bases and J by 4 bases, with 13 bases between. This CDR3 has 12 residues. CDR3 nucleotides: TGTGCCAACCTTCAGGGGACCTATGGCTACACCTTC. As protein: CANLQGTYGYTF.